One sample yielded the 6 T cell receptor beta chains listed below, sequenced in a study of T cells in tumors after PD-1 blockade. The method was immunoSEQ multiplex PCR; TCRdb's version includes in-frame clones alone and lacks a portion of them. The table lists some 43,000 clones, more than 65% of them singletons, with roughly 4.1% in the top ten. This sample comprised PBMCs, obtained before anti-PD-1 treatment. Receptors were obtained from a human donor with basal cell carcinoma.

Written as DNA, the CDR3 is TGTGCCATCAGTGAACGGGCCCTACAAGAGACCCAGTACTTC. It specifies CAISERALQETQYF. The chain is built from TRBV10-3 and TRBJ2-5; the D is unclear. CDR3 size: 14 residues. Germline loops: CDR1 ENHRY, CDR2 SYGVKD. The V and J ends lost 3 bases and 2 bases respectively, with 10 bases between them.

The V gene is TRBV7-9, the J gene TRBJ1-1, with 10 bases fitting TRBD1. This CDR3 spans 15 amino acids. Germline loops: CDR1 SEHNR, CDR2 FQNEAQ (reference sequence). V was clipped by 4 bases and J by 5 bases; unmatched bases: 7. The CDR3 sequence: CASSSTGGTTTEAFF. CDR3 sequence (DNA): TGTGCCAGCAGCTCGACAGGGGGCACGACAACTGAAGCTTTCTTT.

V and J are TRBV2 and TRBJ1-3; TRBD1 matches at 8 bases. Losses at the gene ends were 4 bases for V and 7 bases for J; bases not matched to a gene: 6. CDR3 size: 14 residues. CDR1 SNHLY and CDR2 FYNNEI come from the germline V gene. DNA for the CDR3: TGTGCCAGCAGTGTGGGACAGGCGGGGAACACCATATATTTT. Amino acid sequence: CASSVGQAGNTIYF.

On this clone itself: An end of the junction differs from the germline gene, which may be a read error. This chain connects TRBV7-6 to TRBJ1-3; 12 bases are shared with TRBD1. CDR1 is SGHVS and CDR2 is FNYEAQ in the germline V gene. The CDR3 totals 16 residues. The CDR3 DNA reads as TGTGCCGGCAGCCGGGGACAGGGGGCCTCCGGAAACACCATATATTTT. Translation gives CAGSRGQGASGNTIYF.

This clone was recorded once. This CDR3 is CASRPGQGFEKLFF. CDR3 in DNA: TGTGCCAGTCGCCCGGGACAGGGTTTTGAAAAACTGTTTTTT. The V gene is TRBV2, the J gene TRBJ1-4; TRBD1 aligns across 9 bases. The V segment lost 9 bases and the J segment 7 bases; nucleotides outside the gene matches: 9. Germline-derived CDR1 and CDR2 are SNHLY and FYNNEI. There are 14 residues in the CDR3.

The chain recombines TRBV19 with TRBJ2-2; the match to TRBD2 covers 8 bases. The germline CDR1 and CDR2 sequences are LNHDA and SQIVND (reference sequence). With V trimmed by 5 bases and J by 7 bases, 9 bases remained unmatched. This CDR3 has 15 residues. The CDR3 region is CASSVNSGAVGELFF. CDR3 sequence (DNA): TGTGCCAGTAGTGTAAATAGCGGGGCGGTCGGGGAGCTGTTTTTT.